Listed here is a single T cell receptor beta chain. What it binds is not known. Trimming removed 0 bases at V and 6 bases at J, with 9 bases between. Germline assignment: CDR1 LNHNV and CDR2 YYDKDF (reference sequence). The CDR3 loop spans 14 amino acids. The entry originates in a study of OX40 agonist ivuxolimab in advanced cancers. In the study overall: Ivuxolimab, an agonist antibody against OX40 (CD134), was given to patients. Hepatocellular carcinoma, melanoma, renal cell or head and neck cancer occurred in dose-escalation patients.

Findings of the study overall: Among the lowest peripheral clonal expansion occurred in 0.1-3.0 mg/kg partial responders.

The data were produced by immunoSEQ multiplex PCR, yet TCRdb's version contains in-frame clones alone and is incomplete. The data hold 41,000 or so clones, with around 73% observed a single time. The source was CD4+ or CD8+ T cells sorted from blood, collected in a trial of the OX40 agonist ivuxolimab. This receptor was taken from an adult with an advanced solid tumor such as melanoma, head and neck, liver or kidney cancer. The chain employs TRBV15 and TRBJ1-5; D is ambiguous. CDR3 in amino acids: CATSRDPAAQPQHF. In DNA form, the CDR3 reads TGTGCCACCAGCAGAGATCCCGCGGCTCAGCCCCAGCATTTT. Based on the CDR3 plus reference TRBV15 and TRBJ1-5, the full variable domain is DAMVIQNPRYQVTQFGKPVTLSCSQTLNHNVMYWYQQKSSQAPKLLFHYYDKDFNNEADTPDNFQSRRPNTSFCFLDIRSPGLGDTAMYLCATSRDPAAQPQHFGDGTRLSIL.